There are a few counts of the clone carrying this T cell receptor beta chain. This entry belongs to a study of T cells in Graves' hyperthyroidism and ophthalmopathy. Fresh peripheral blood, roughly 9.6 ml, was the source of the PBMCs. Amplified regions were TCR beta CDR3 sequences from RNA transcripts. Carried out on the TCR CDR3, a first-round RT-PCR used the HTBI primer set. From the multiplex PCR reads, TCRdb called clonotypes with MiXCR, one entry per CDR3 protein. The sample carries hundreds of thousands of distinct CDR3 sequences, roughly a sixth recorded once. Unmatched junction bases numbered 12, after V lost 4 bases and J lost 6 bases. Germline V gene lookup returns CDR1 SGHTA and CDR2 FQGNSA. The CDR3 is 16 amino acids.

The sequence came from a woman between 40 and 50 years old with Graves' ophthalmopathy. Sequencing was done on a sample of blood. The V gene is TRBV7-2, the J gene TRBJ2-1, with TRBD1 matching over 7 bases. The CDR3 spells CASSSPGTEPSNEQFF. The CDR3 DNA follows: TGTGCCAGCAGCTCCCCAGGGACAGAGCCCAGCAATGAGCAGTTCTTC.